The next 32 T cell receptor beta chains were all read from a single sample in a study of human T cells and chemical hapten exposure. Time point described: patch test 2, 6 weeks after DPC sensitization. Treatment here: therapeutic diphenylcyclopropenone sensitization with weekly scalp DPC. Extraction of total RNA was performed on unfractionated whole blood. TCRdb used MiXCR to reprocess the RACE reads, holding one entry per CDR3 protein. Of 35,000 to 55,000 distinct CDR3 sequences listed, 9.5% to 10% were seen once; the top ten hold 13% to 15%. The starting material was whole blood, obtained in connection with sensitization to the hapten diphenylcyclopropenone (DPC). These receptors were collected from a woman aged 25-40 years with alopecia areata. Some clones in this sample may be carry-over from other donors' samples.

The chain employs TRBV4-1 and TRBJ1-4, with TRBD1 as a possible D gene (6 bases). V lost 4 bases and J 11 bases, leaving 23 bases between the germline ends. CDR3 length: 16 amino acids. Germline V lookup: CDR1 MGHRA, CDR2 YSYEKL. As DNA, the CDR3 is TGCGCCAGCAGCCTGAACACACAGGGCCTACAAGGGAAACTGTTTTTT. Protein product: CASSLNTQGLQGKLFF.

This rearrangement joins TRBV7-9 to TRBJ2-2; perhaps TRBD2 as D (5 bases). The CDR3 is 13 amino acids. The germline V gene has CDR1 SEHNR and CDR2 FQNEAQ (reference sequence). V was clipped by 4 bases and J by 7 bases, with 10 bases between them. The CDR3 loop reads CASSSGNDGELFF. CDR3 coding DNA: TGTGCCAGCAGCTCGGGGAACGACGGGGAGCTGTTTTTT.

The V and J genes are TRBV4-3 and TRBJ2-3, with 7 bases matching TRBD1. CDR3 length: 15 residues. With 8 bases clipped from V and 2 bases from J, the junction kept 10 bases outside the gene matches. The germline V gene encodes CDR1 LGHNA and CDR2 YSLEER. CDR3 residues: CASGREGAFTDTQYF. CDR3 sequence (DNA): TGCGCCAGCGGCCGAGAGGGGGCTTTCACAGATACGCAGTATTTT.

This clonotype has a count of ten or more. The CDR3 nucleotides read TGTGCCAGCAGTCGGGACAGCTACGCGTACGAGCAGTACTTC. This translates into CASSRDSYAYEQYF. The chain has TRBV6-5 and TRBJ2-7; the match to TRBD1 covers 7 bases. Trimming took 5 bases from V and 4 from J; bases not matched to a gene: 8. Germline V gene data show CDR1 as MNHEY and CDR2 as SVGAGI. There are 14 residues in the CDR3.

This clonotype was counted at least ten times. The chain is built from TRBV7-9 and TRBJ1-1; no reliable D call. Between the trimmed V and J ends, which lost 5 bases and 1 base, there was a span of 11 bases. Germline V gene data show CDR1 as SEHNR and CDR2 as FQNEAQ (reference sequence). CDR3 length equals 14 residues. The CDR3 spells CASSPPGQNTEAFF. The CDR3 DNA follows: TGTGCCAGCAGCCCCCCCGGGCAGAACACTGAAGCTTTCTTT.

This clonotype was counted ten times or more. The chain uses TRBV4-3 and TRBJ1-4; the D is unclear. The CDR3 covers 15 residues. Germline V gene data show CDR1 as LGHNA and CDR2 as YSLEER. V lost 0 bases to trimming and J lost 1 base, with 6 bases between them. CDR3: CASSQDSVTNEKLFF. Here the CDR3 DNA reads TGCGCCAGCAGCCAAGACTCCGTAACTAATGAAAAACTGTTTTTT.

The rearrangement links TRBV9 to TRBJ1-2, with no clear D. Deletions cut 3 bases from V and 3 bases from J, with 6 bases between. Germline CDR1 and CDR2: SGDLS and YYNGEE. The CDR3 has 12 residues. The CDR3 DNA reads TGTGCCAGCAGCGGGACGGACTATGGCTACACCTTC. It specifies CASSGTDYGYTF.

The V gene is TRBV7-2, the J gene TRBJ2-1; no definite D call. Trimming shortened V by 5 bases and J by 10 bases, and 12 bases separated the two germline ends. There are 12 residues in the CDR3. Germline CDR1 and CDR2: SGHTA and FQGNSA. Here the CDR3 reads CASSLGRLEQFF. In DNA form, the CDR3 reads TGTGCCAGCAGCCTCGGACGGCTAGAGCAGTTCTTC.

The chain joins TRBV4-1 to TRBJ2-6, with D perhaps matching TRBD1 (5 bases). The CDR3 runs to 19 residues. Trimming pared 3 bases from V and 0 bases from J, leaving 18 bases between. Germline V gene sequence: CDR1 MGHRA, CDR2 YSYEKL. In DNA, the CDR3 is TGCGCCAGCAGCCACCAAGGCGCAGGGCCTAGCTCTGGGGCCAACGTCCTGACTTTC. Protein sequence: CASSHQGAGPSSGANVLTF.

This clonotype turned up a few times. The CDR3 sequence is CASTLAYNSPLHF. The CDR3 DNA is TGTGCCAGCACCCTCGCTTATAATTCACCCCTCCACTTT. V gene TRBV12-3 or TRBV12-4 combines with J gene TRBJ1-6; no definite D call. Between the trimmed V and J ends, which lost 7 bases and 4 bases, there was a span of 8 bases. The CDR3 extends over 13 amino acids.

The sample holds a few counts of this clonotype. The chain uses TRBV27 and TRBJ2-7; no clear D. From germline, CDR1 is MNHEY and CDR2 SMNVEV (reference sequence). Trimming stripped 4 bases from V and 0 bases from J, with 10 bases between. The CDR3 extends over 14 amino acids. As DNA, the CDR3 is TGTGCCAGCAGTTACAGTAGGAACTCCTACGAGCAGTACTTC. Translated, it gives CASSYSRNSYEQYF.

The V call is TRBV29-1, the J call TRBJ2-2; D perhaps matches TRBD1 (6 bases). Looked up from germline, CDR1 is SQVTM and CDR2 is ANQGSEA. The CDR3 consists of 13 residues. The V end lost 3 bases, the J end lost 7 bases, and 12 bases lay between the germline ends. The CDR3 loop is CSVELGANGELFF. The CDR3 coding sequence is TGCAGCGTTGAGTTGGGGGCGAACGGGGAGCTGTTTTTT.

The gene calls are TRBV5-4 and TRBJ2-6; D perhaps matches TRBD1 (5 bases). Germline CDR1 is SGHNT and CDR2 is YYREEE (reference sequence). This CDR3 has 16 amino acids. Trimming removed 0 bases from V and 3 bases from J, with 10 bases in between. The CDR3 protein is CASSLADSGGANVLTF. The CDR3 DNA follows: TGTGCCAGCAGCTTGGCCGACAGTGGTGGGGCCAACGTCCTGACTTTC. Using reference TRBV5-4 and TRBJ2-6 for the parts outside the CDR3, the full variable domain is ETGVTQSPTHLIKTRGQQVTLRCSSQSGHNTVSWYQQALGQGPQFIFQYYREEENGRGNFPPRFSGLQFPNYSSELNVNALELDDSALYLCASSLADSGGANVLTFGAGSRLTVL.

The J gene is TRBJ1-2, the V gene TRBV7-2; D is ambiguous. The CDR3 spans 14 residues. Germline CDR1 is SGHTA and CDR2 is FQGNSA. Trimming left V 2 bases short and J 6 bases short, with 13 bases between. The CDR3 DNA is TGTGCCAGCAGCTTACGTCCCGGGTATAATGGCTACACCTTC. This sequence encodes CASSLRPGYNGYTF.

In this sample, this clonotype turned up a few times. The CDR3 is CASSTPLEAFF. CDR3 in DNA: TGTGCCAGCAGCACCCCCCTGGAAGCTTTCTTT. V is TRBV7-2 and J is TRBJ1-1, with D unclear. The CDR3 is 11 residues long. The V gene lost 5 bases and the J gene lost 8 bases, with 9 bases spanning the gap. Germline-derived CDR1 and CDR2 are SGHTA and FQGNSA.

This chain links TRBV18 with TRBJ2-1; no definite D call. Germline V gene sequence: CDR1 KGHSH, CDR2 LQKENI. The CDR3 extends over 18 amino acids. Deletions cut 0 bases from V and 0 bases from J, with 15 bases between. The CDR3 protein is CASSPPPSLRSSYNEQFF. CDR3 DNA: TGTGCCAGCTCACCACCGCCCTCGCTCCGCAGCTCCTACAATGAGCAGTTCTTC.

This clonotype came up a few times. This sequence joins TRBV11-2 and TRBJ2-1; TRBD2 matches at 12 bases. V trimming: 2 bases; J trimming: 7 bases; junction bases outside the gene matches: 3. This CDR3 has 15 amino acids. Germline CDR1 and CDR2: SGHAT and FQNNGV. The CDR3 sequence: CASSLFLAGGNEQFF. CDR3 nucleotides: TGTGCCAGCAGCTTATTTCTAGCGGGGGGGAATGAGCAGTTCTTC.

V and J are TRBV12-3 or TRBV12-4 and TRBJ2-7; D is unclear. V shed 5 bases and J shed 0 bases, with 14 bases lying between them. The CDR3 has 15 residues. CDR3 DNA sequence: TGTGCCAGCAGTCCCTCGGACGGCAGCTCCTACGAGCAGTACTTC. This sequence encodes CASSPSDGSSYEQYF.

The chain combines TRBV29-1 with TRBJ2-5; TRBD2 matches 11 bases. Trimming removed 4 bases from V and 5 bases from J; junction bases left unmatched: 0. Germline CDR1 is SQVTM and CDR2 is ANQGSEA. This CDR3 is built from 12 residues. The CDR3 DNA sequence: TGCAGCGTTGGGACTAGCGGGGAGACCCAGTACTTC. This translates into CSVGTSGETQYF.

The sample holds many counts of this clonotype. J is TRBJ2-1 and V is TRBV5-1; 7 positions match TRBD2. The junction had 5 bases not matched to a gene; V was cut back by 2 bases and J by 0 bases. Germline assignment: CDR1 SGHRS and CDR2 YFSETQ. There are 16 residues in the CDR3. CDR3 protein: CASSLGLEISYNEQFF. The CDR3 bases are TGCGCCAGCAGCTTAGGACTAGAAATCTCCTACAATGAGCAGTTCTTC.

This clonotype has just a few counts. The chain links TRBV20-1 to TRBJ1-3; TRBD1 aligns across 7 bases. The CDR3 extends over 13 amino acids. Germline V gives CDR1 DFQATT, CDR2 SNEGSKA (reference sequence). V gave up 6 bases and J gave up 7 bases; unmatched junction bases: 9. The CDR3 loop reads CSAKPGQANTIYF. The CDR3 bases are TGCAGTGCAAAACCCGGACAGGCGAACACCATATATTTT.

This clonotype was observed a handful of times. The rearrangement uses TRBV5-4 and TRBJ2-1; no clear D. Trimming left V 1 base short and J 4 bases short, with 15 bases between. Per germline, CDR1 SGHNT and CDR2 YYREEE (reference sequence). The CDR3 extends over 16 amino acids. DNA for the CDR3: TGTGCCAGCAGCTTGCATGACCTACCAACTTACAATGAGCAGTTCTTC. Translated: CASSLHDLPTYNEQFF. Combining the CDR3 with reference TRBV5-4 and TRBJ2-1 gives the whole variable domain ETGVTQSPTHLIKTRGQQVTLRCSSQSGHNTVSWYQQALGQGPQFIFQYYREEENGRGNFPPRFSGLQFPNYSSELNVNALELDDSALYLCASSLHDLPTYNEQFFGPGTRLTVL.

This clonotype was picked up a small number of times. The CDR3 DNA reads as TGTGCCAGCAGCCAATTCCCGGAGTGGACTTACGCGAACACCGGGGAGCTGTTTTTT. Residues: CASSQFPEWTYANTGELFF. The chain has TRBV4-2 and TRBJ2-2; possibly TRBD2 for D (5 bases). V lost 2 bases and J 0 bases, leaving 19 bases between the germline ends. The CDR3 has 19 residues. Germline lookup yields CDR1 LGHNA and CDR2 YNFKEQ.

This clonotype came up a few times. The chain links TRBV28 to TRBJ2-4; 8 bases match TRBD1. The CDR3 totals 23 residues. Germline CDR1 and CDR2: MDHEN and SYDVKM. Trimming cost V 2 bases and J 0 bases; bases outside gene matches: 24. The CDR3 region has the DNA TGTGCCAGCAGTTTAATTTATCGGGACAGGAGAGATCCAAGCAGAATAGCCAAAAACATTCAGTACTTC. Protein sequence: CASSLIYRDRRDPSRIAKNIQYF.

The V and J genes are TRBV27 and TRBJ2-2, with 8 bases that match TRBD1. With 5 bases clipped from V and 0 bases from J, the junction kept 2 bases outside the gene matches. CDR1 and CDR2 (germline): MNHEY, SMNVEV (reference sequence). This CDR3 has 15 residues. CDR3: CASSADRANTGELFF. CDR3 in DNA: TGTGCCAGCAGTGCGGACAGGGCGAACACCGGGGAGCTGTTTTTT.

Points on this clonotype: A junction boundary mismatches the germline segment, possibly from a read error. CDR3 sequence: CVSSLGSTRGDEQYF. CDR3 sequence (DNA): TGTGTCAGCAGCTTAGGGAGTACACGAGGAGACGAGCAGTACTTC. The chain links TRBV7-9 to TRBJ2-7; maybe TRBD2 (5 bases). This CDR3 is built from 15 residues. Germline V gene data show CDR1 as SEHNR and CDR2 as FQNEAQ (reference sequence).

The sample holds a few counts of this clonotype. The CDR3 DNA follows: TGTGCCTGGAGTGTACTGAAGACAGCGGGTGGCTACACCTTC. Its translation is CAWSVLKTAGGYTF. The chain is built from TRBV30 and TRBJ1-2, with a weak D call TRBD1 (5 bases). CDR1 is GTSNPN, CDR2 SVGIG, per germline (reference sequence). This CDR3 is 14 amino acids long. V gave up 0 bases and J gave up 7 bases, with 15 bases separating them.

Turning to this clonotype: The CDR3 ends on some other residue instead of the conserved phenylalanine or tryptophan, so this is likely a read error. The chain is built from TRBV10-3 and TRBJ2-7; a possible D gene is TRBD1 (5 bases). Between the trimmed V and J ends, which lost 4 bases and 5 bases, there was a span of 9 bases. The germline CDR1 and CDR2 sequences are ENHRY and SYGVKD. The CDR3 runs to 12 residues. The CDR3 DNA reads TGTGCCATCAGTGCCAGGGCCGACGAGCAGTACTCC. This gives the protein CAISARADEQYS.

This clonotype was recorded many times. The genes are TRBV6-5 and TRBJ1-2, with D uncertain. CDR1 MNHEY and CDR2 SVGAGI come from the germline V gene. V shed 7 bases and J shed 2 bases, with 17 bases lying between them. The CDR3 has 15 residues. CDR3 sequence: CASTTPGRSNYGYTF. As DNA, the CDR3 is TGTGCCAGCACCACTCCCGGACGGTCAAACTATGGCTACACCTTC.

This clonotype turned up a few times. The chain uses TRBV5-4 and TRBJ2-5; 8 bases map to TRBD1. From germline, CDR1 is SGHNT and CDR2 YYREEE (reference sequence). V lost 0 bases, J lost 5 bases, and 6 bases stayed unmatched. The CDR3 extends over 15 amino acids. CDR3 loop: CASSLAGGPPETQYF. The CDR3 nucleotides read TGTGCCAGCAGCTTGGCAGGGGGCCCACCGGAGACCCAGTACTTC.

This clonotype was recorded at least ten times. The V call is TRBV29-1, the J call TRBJ2-5; D is ambiguous. This CDR3 spans 13 amino acids. The germline CDR1 and CDR2 sequences are SQVTM and ANQGSEA. V was pared by 5 bases and J by 5 bases, with 15 bases between. The CDR3 nucleotides are TGCAGCGTTTCACCTCTCGTGGGGGAGACCCAGTACTTC. Its protein is CSVSPLVGETQYF.

This clonotype was observed at least ten times. The chain joins TRBV6-6 to TRBJ1-1; D might be TRBD1 (5 bases). Germline CDR1 MNHNY, CDR2 SVGAGI (reference sequence). The CDR3 contains 15 residues. Trimming removed 5 bases at V and 5 bases at J, with 18 bases between. CDR3 DNA: TGTGCCAGCAGTCCCGCAGGGACGGGCGTGACTGAAGCTTTCTTT. Translating it yields CASSPAGTGVTEAFF.